The entry below describes one T cell receptor beta chain. Terminally differentiated effector memory CD45RA+ cells were excluded from the naive CD8 cells, which were CD45RO-negative and positively selected for CCR7. Trimming cost V 6 bases and J 2 bases, with 14 bases left between them. The CDR3 consists of 15 residues. CDR1 is MNHEY and CDR2 is SVGAGI in the germline V gene. The entry originates in a study of shared clonotypes between healthy human individuals. Profiling relied on immunoSEQ multiplex PCR, and the TCRdb table lists in-frame clones only, not all of them. Among about 2,200,000 clones listed, roughly 91% were seen once.

The sequence was obtained from a man aged 18 to 30 in good health. Some clones in this sample may be carry-over from other donors' samples. V is TRBV6-5 and J is TRBJ1-5; no reliable D call. What was sequenced was naive CD8+ T cells from PBMCs. The CDR3 protein is CASSPSPGGNQPQHF. The CDR3 DNA sequence: TGTGCCAGCAGCCCTTCTCCCGGGGGCAATCAGCCCCAGCATTTT.